Each of the 20 T cell receptor beta chains below was sequenced from the same sample in a study of blood T cell repertoires in COVID-19. Profiled with immunoSEQ multiplex PCR; TCRdb holds only in-frame clones, not every one. Among 90,000 to 130,000 clones listed, just over 85% were seen once. Sequencing was performed on peripheral blood. These receptors were obtained from a human donor in a cohort sampled during active COVID-19.

V usage is TRBV10-1 and J usage is TRBJ2-3; TRBD1 agrees at 7 bases. The J segment lost 2 bases and the V segment lost 5 bases, leaving 7 bases of the junction unmatched. The germline CDR1 and CDR2 sequences are WNHNN and SYGVQD (reference sequence). CDR3 size: 15 residues. The CDR3 coding sequence is TGCGCCAGCAGTAACACCGGGACAGACACAGATACGCAGTATTTT. Translated, it gives CASSNTGTDTDTQYF.

V usage is TRBV14 and J usage is TRBJ2-4; 8 nucleotides align to TRBD1. Germline V gene data show CDR1 as SGHDN and CDR2 as FVKESK. The CDR3 runs to 14 residues. V dropped 3 bases and J dropped 6; count of bases not matched to a gene: 4. The CDR3 DNA follows: TGTGCCAGCAGCCATCAGGGGGCAAGAAACATTCAGTACTTC. Protein product: CASSHQGARNIQYF. Looking up the rest from reference TRBV14 and TRBJ2-4 gives the full variable domain: EAGVTQFPSHSVIEKGQTVTLRCDPISGHDNLYWYRRVMGKEIKFLLHFVKESKQDESGMPNNRFLAERTGGTYSTLKVQPAELEDSGVYFCASSHQGARNIQYFGAGTRLSVL.

This chain joins TRBV5-6 and TRBJ1-3; 11 bases map to TRBD1. The V gene's germline CDR1 is SGHDT and CDR2 YYEEEE. This CDR3 has 15 residues. J gave up 4 bases and V 4 bases, and 4 bases lay outside the gene matches. CDR3 coding DNA: TGTGCCAGCAGCGGGGACAGGGGGTTCGGAAACACCATATATTTT. Its protein is CASSGDRGFGNTIYF.

A word on this clone: Other DNA sequences within the sample encode an identical CDR3. The chain joins TRBV5-1 to TRBJ1-1; perhaps TRBD1 as D (5 bases). The CDR3 spans 13 residues. Trimming removed 1 base from V and 4 bases from J, with 8 bases in between. The germline V gene encodes CDR1 SGHRS and CDR2 YFSETQ. CDR3: CASSLRGSTEAFF. Written as DNA, the CDR3 is TGCGCCAGCAGCTTGCGGGGGAGCACTGAAGCTTTCTTT.

This rearrangement joins TRBV7-8 to TRBJ2-7; D perhaps matches TRBD1 (6 bases). The V gene lost 1 base and the J gene lost 6 bases, with 16 bases spanning the gap. Germline V lookup: CDR1 SGHVS, CDR2 FQNEAQ. This CDR3 spans 15 amino acids. CDR3 region: CASSLDGAGVGEQYF. CDR3 sequence (DNA): TGTGCCAGCAGCTTAGATGGGGCAGGGGTAGGCGAGCAGTACTTC.

The chain is built from TRBV4-1 and TRBJ2-1; D perhaps matches TRBD1 (5 bases). The length of the CDR3 is 16 residues. V dropped 0 bases and J dropped 3 bases, with 12 bases sitting between them. Germline V gene lookup returns CDR1 MGHRA and CDR2 YSYEKL. The CDR3 is CASSQDDWGSYNEQFF. The CDR3 bases are TGCGCCAGCAGCCAAGACGATTGGGGCAGCTACAATGAGCAGTTCTTC.

This sequence joins TRBV27 and TRBJ1-5; 7 bases align to TRBD1. V trimming: 5 bases; J trimming: 5 bases; junction bases outside the gene matches: 3. CDR1 is MNHEY and CDR2 is SMNVEV in the germline V gene (reference sequence). CDR3 length: 13 residues. The CDR3 region has the DNA TGTGCCAGCAGTCCCCAGGGGGATCAGCCCCAGCATTTT. It codes for CASSPQGDQPQHF.

The chain has TRBV5-6 and TRBJ2-2; 13 positions match TRBD2. Per germline, CDR1 SGHDT and CDR2 YYEEEE. The CDR3 spans 16 residues. After removal of 2 bases from V and 8 bases from J, the junction contained 6 bases not matched to a gene. DNA for the CDR3: TGTGCCAGCAGCTTAAGGACTAGCGGGAGATCAGGGGAGCTGTTTTTT. Its translation is CASSLRTSGRSGELFF.

V is TRBV6-5 and J is TRBJ2-5, with TRBD2 as a possible D gene (5 bases). Trimming pared 0 bases from V and 4 bases from J, leaving 15 bases between. This CDR3 is built from 16 residues. CDR1 MNHEY and CDR2 SVGAGI come from the germline V gene. CDR3 bases: TGTGCCAGCAGTTACTCGGGAGTTCCCACCCCAGAGACCCAGTACTTC. Protein: CASSYSGVPTPETQYF.

The chain is built from TRBV5-1 and TRBJ2-3; TRBD1 might be the D (6 bases). The V end was cut by 5 bases, the J end by 0 bases, with 13 bases between. The CDR3 is 15 residues long. Germline loops: CDR1 SGHRS, CDR2 YFSETQ. CDR3 DNA sequence: TGCGCCAGCAGGTACAGGGCCTCTAGCACAGATACGCAGTATTTT. It codes for CASRYRASSTDTQYF.

The chain is built from TRBV24-1 and TRBJ2-3; D might be TRBD1 (6 bases). Trimming left V 4 bases short and J 6 bases short, with 19 bases between. The CDR3 runs 16 residues. Germline V gene data show CDR1 as KGHDR and CDR2 as SFDVKD. The CDR3 coding sequence is TGTGCCACCAGTGACCCCGACAGGACTGGGTGGGATACGCAGTATTTT. Translated, it gives CATSDPDRTGWDTQYF.

The chain employs TRBV30 and TRBJ1-1; TRBD1 aligns across 8 bases. Germline values: CDR1 GTSNPN, CDR2 SVGIG (reference sequence). CDR3 size: 13 residues. The trim removed 3 bases at V and 7 bases at J, leaving 7 bases unmatched. The CDR3 loop is CAWRHSGTGEAFF. In DNA form, the CDR3 reads TGTGCCTGGAGACACTCCGGGACAGGTGAAGCTTTCTTT.

The J gene is TRBJ2-4, the V gene TRBV19; 10 bases agree with TRBD1. The ends lost 4 bases at V and 6 bases at J; junction bases unmatched: 3. The CDR3 totals 14 residues. CDR1 and CDR2 (germline): LNHDA, SQIVND (reference sequence). The CDR3 DNA follows: TGTGCCAGTAGTAGCCGGGACAGGGGAAACATTCAGTACTTC. Its protein product is CASSSRDRGNIQYF.

The chain recombines TRBV12-3 or TRBV12-4 with TRBJ1-1, with D possibly being TRBD1 (5 bases). There are 13 residues in the CDR3. Trimming removed 4 bases at V and 0 bases at J, with 6 bases between. The CDR3 sequence: CASSWDLNTEAFF. The CDR3 DNA sequence: TGTGCCAGCAGTTGGGACTTGAACACTGAAGCTTTCTTT.

V usage is TRBV10-1 and J usage is TRBJ2-1; TRBD1 matches 7 bases. The CDR3 runs to 13 residues. V lost 3 bases and J lost 6; bases outside the gene matches: 2. The germline CDR1 and CDR2 sequences are WNHNN and SYGVQD (reference sequence). CDR3 sequence (DNA): TGCGCCAGCAGTGAAGACAGGGCCAATGAGCAGTTCTTC. Amino acids: CASSEDRANEQFF.

The chain carries TRBV10-1 and TRBJ1-2; no clear D. V was clipped by 2 bases and J by 6 bases, with 13 bases between them. Germline lookup yields CDR1 WNHNN and CDR2 SYGVQD (reference sequence). The CDR3 extends over 14 amino acids. The CDR3: CASSERRDGNGYTF. In DNA form, the CDR3 reads TGCGCCAGCAGTGAGAGGAGAGATGGCAATGGCTACACCTTC.

The CDR3 loop is CASKLGRADQPQHF. DNA of the CDR3: TGTGCCAGTAAATTGGGCAGGGCCGATCAGCCCCAGCATTTT. V gene TRBV19 combines with J gene TRBJ1-5; possibly TRBD1 for D (5 bases). The length of the CDR3 is 14 residues. CDR1 and CDR2 (germline): LNHDA, SQIVND (reference sequence). Trimming stripped 7 bases from V and 5 bases from J, with 15 bases between. The full variable domain, in which reference TRBV19 and TRBJ1-5 provide the parts outside the CDR3, is DGGITQSPKYLFRKEGQNVTLSCEQNLNHDAMYWYRQDPGQGLRLIYYSQIVNDFQKGDIAEGYSVSREKKESFPLTVTSAQKNPTAFYLCASKLGRADQPQHFGDGTRLSIL.

The CDR3 DNA follows: TGTGCCAGCAGTGATCTCCGAGGGACAGATCTTTATGGCTACACCTTC. Its protein is CASSDLRGTDLYGYTF. The chain uses TRBV2 and TRBJ1-2; 7 nucleotides match TRBD1. The junction had 12 bases not matched to a gene; V was cut back by 3 bases and J by 5 bases. The germline gives CDR1 SNHLY, CDR2 FYNNEI. This CDR3 spans 16 amino acids.

The chain uses TRBV6-2 or TRBV6-3 and TRBJ2-1; the match to TRBD2 covers 7 bases. Germline V gene sequence: CDR1 MNHEY, CDR2 SVGEGT. This CDR3 spans 14 amino acids. V lost 6 bases and J lost 3; bases outside the gene matches: 5. CDR3 nucleotides: TGTGCCAGCAGCTCCAGCGGGAACTACAATGAGCAGTTCTTC. Protein product: CASSSSGNYNEQFF.

V usage is TRBV2 and J usage is TRBJ2-3; D remains ambiguous. Germline V CDR1 and CDR2: SNHLY, FYNNEI. V was clipped by 8 bases and J by 6 bases, with 9 bases between them. The CDR3 has 11 amino acids. The CDR3 bases are TGTGCCAGCTACTGGGCTGATACGCAGTATTTT. Protein sequence: CASYWADTQYF.